What follows are 4 T cell receptor beta chains derived from one specimen sequenced in a study of CD8 T cells in ankylosing spondylitis. One entry per CDR3 protein results from TCRdb running MiXCR on the 5' RACE reads. The data hold some 140,000 distinct CDR3 sequences, with more than 7% observed a single time. The material sequenced was synovial fluid, either unsorted or a sorted T cell fraction (not recorded which). Source of these receptors: a male donor with ankylosing spondylitis.

This clonotype was seen a few times. The chain joins TRBV9 to TRBJ1-3; D call uncertain. V was cut by 3 bases and J by 0 bases, with 7 bases left in between. The CDR3 sequence is 14 residues long. Germline CDR1 SGDLS, CDR2 YYNGEE. In DNA, the CDR3 is TGTGCCAGCAGCGCCTACAGCTCTGGAAACACCATATATTTT. Translated: CASSAYSSGNTIYF. The variable domain in full, with the rest retrieved from reference TRBV9 and TRBJ1-3, is DSGVTQTPKHLITATGQRVTLRCSPRSGDLSVYWYQQSLDQGLQFLIQYYNGEERAKGNILERFSAQQFPDLHSELNLSSLELGDSALYFCASSAYSSGNTIYFGEGSWLTVV.

This clonotype was counted ten times or more. In DNA, the CDR3 is TGCAGCGTTGGTGCGAGGAGTTCAACTGAAGCTTTCTTT. Translating gives CSVGARSSTEAFF. The chain has TRBV29-1 and TRBJ1-1; unclear D gene. CDR1 is SQVTM, CDR2 ANQGSEA, per germline. The CDR3 covers 13 residues. Trimming took off 4 bases at V and 5 bases at J, with 14 bases between the two ends.

This clonotype was observed a few times. The J gene is TRBJ1-4, the V gene TRBV27; 9 bases are shared with TRBD1. The CDR3 is 15 residues long. CDR1 is MNHEY and CDR2 is SMNVEV in the germline V gene (reference sequence). The J segment lost 5 bases and the V segment lost 6 bases, leaving 7 bases of the junction unmatched. The CDR3 DNA sequence: TGTGCCAGCAGGCCCGTAGACAGGGGGAATGAAAAACTGTTTTTT. It encodes CASRPVDRGNEKLFF.

The sample holds a few counts of this clonotype. V gene TRBV20-1 combines with J gene TRBJ2-1, with 9 bases that match TRBD2. The CDR3 covers 15 residues. V lost 0 bases to trimming and J lost 5 bases; unmatched junction nucleotides: 5. CDR1 is DFQATT and CDR2 is SNEGSKA in the germline V gene (reference sequence). In DNA form, the CDR3 reads TGCAGTGCTAGAGATCGGCTAGCGGGGAACAATGAGCAGTTCTTC. Translation: CSARDRLAGNNEQFF.